This entry lists 29 T cell receptor beta chains sequenced from one sample in a study of tumor-infiltrating lymphocytes in primary liver carcinoma. With a constant-region primer, TCR beta cDNA was made from 450 to 550 ng of total RNA. Three rounds of nested multiplex PCR with slightly modified ARM-PCR produced TCR beta libraries. PCR rounds one and two used TRBV1-TRBV30 forward primers with a C-beta reverse primer for 10 cycles each. TCRdb redid the calling of the multiplex PCR reads with MiXCR, one entry per CDR3 protein. The sample lists approximately 100,000 distinct CDR3 sequences, under 70% occurring once. Co-extracting RNA and DNA was done with roughly 18-32 mg of unsorted bulk tissue as input. The material sequenced was liver tumor tissue from sampling region 2. Indicated subset: tumor region T2, inferior pole. The receptors were gathered from a woman aged 55-70 years with primary liver carcinoma and hepatitis B virus infection.

This clonotype was seen just once. One end of the junction fails to match germline, which may point to a read error. This rearrangement joins TRBV7-9 to TRBJ2-3; the D is unclear. The CDR3 is 15 amino acids. Looked up from germline, CDR1 is SEHNR and CDR2 is FQNEAQ (reference sequence). The CDR3 sequence is CVSSTTTAGTDTQYF. CDR3 nucleotides: TGTGTCAGCAGCACTACCACGGCGGGCACAGATACGCAGTATTTT.

In regard to this clonotype: A much larger clone is a single base away; this may be a read error. The gene calls are TRBV6-1 and TRBJ1-4; 8 bases are a match to TRBD1. Losses at the gene ends were 1 base for V and 14 bases for J; bases not matched to a gene: 12. The CDR3 extends over 15 amino acids. The germline V gene encodes CDR1 MNHNS and CDR2 SASEGT. The CDR3 bases are TGTGCCAGCAGTGAAGTACAACAGGGGGATGAGGATCTGTTTTTT. It codes for CASSEVQQGDEDLFF.

V and J are TRBV11-1 and TRBJ1-5; TRBD1 agrees at 10 bases. The V gene's germline CDR1 is SGHAT and CDR2 FQDESV (reference sequence). The CDR3 length is 13 residues. The ends lost 8 bases at V and 7 bases at J; junction bases unmatched: 5. The CDR3 DNA reads TGTGCCAGCTCGGGACAGGGGAACCAGCCCCAGCATTTT. Its protein product is CASSGQGNQPQHF.

Concerning this clonotype itself: A read error may explain this, as a much larger clone is one base away. V gene TRBV28 combines with J gene TRBJ2-5, with D perhaps TRBD2 (5 bases). From germline, CDR1 is MDHEN and CDR2 SYDVKM. V lost 6 bases, J lost 5 bases, and 19 bases lay in between. This CDR3 is 15 amino acids long. In DNA, the CDR3 is TGTGCCAGCAGCCCGTGGGGAGTCTTAGCGGAGACCCAGTACTTC. Translated, it gives CASSPWGVLAETQYF.

The rearrangement uses TRBV11-2 and TRBJ2-3; the D gene could be TRBD1 or TRBD2 (6 bases each). Germline CDR1 reads SGHAT; CDR2 reads FQNNGV. The CDR3 totals 13 residues. CDR3 DNA: TGTTCAAGCAGGAGGGACACGGCAGATACGCAGTATTTT. Its protein is CSSRRDTADTQYF.

As regards this clonotype: The germline gene is not matched at one end of the junction; a read error may be the cause. The chain carries TRBV29-1 and TRBJ2-1; 8 bases are shared with TRBD2. Germline values: CDR1 SQVTM, CDR2 ANQGSEA. CDR3 length: 17 amino acids. In nucleotides, the CDR3 is TGCATCGTTCGGCAGCCAGGGTGGCGGGAGGCTGACAATGAGCAGTTCTTC. Amino acid sequence: CIVRQPGWREADNEQFF.

This clonotype was recorded at least ten times. The rearrangement links TRBV12-3 or TRBV12-4 to TRBJ2-1; 7 bases line up with TRBD2. The junction had 9 bases not matched to a gene; V was cut back by 1 base and J by 3 bases. This CDR3 spans 17 amino acids. As DNA, the CDR3 is TGTGCCAGCAGTTTAGTTGGCGGGAGCTTTGGCTACAATGAGCAGTTCTTC. Its translation is CASSLVGGSFGYNEQFF.

In the case of this clonotype: One end of the junction is discordant with germline, which a read error may explain. CDR3 nucleotides: TGCAGTGTCGGTCCCGGGACCGGCTCTGGAGACACCATATATTTT. Translation gives CSVGPGTGSGDTIYF. The rearrangement links TRBV29-1 to TRBJ1-3; tentatively, D is TRBD1 (5 bases). The V gene's germline CDR1 is SQVTM and CDR2 ANQGSEA. The CDR3 loop spans 15 amino acids.

A word on this clonotype: A junction boundary mismatches the germline segment, possibly from a read error. The CDR3 region is CVSKSYNERFF. In DNA form, the CDR3 reads TGTGTCAGCAAGTCGTACAATGAGCGGTTCTTC. The genes are TRBV11-1 and TRBJ2-1, with no clear D. The CDR3 extends over 11 amino acids. Germline values: CDR1 SGHAT, CDR2 FQDESV (reference sequence).

This clonotype was recorded once. One end of the junction does not line up with germline, which may come from a read error. The chain uses TRBV28 and TRBJ1-6; unclear D gene. Looked up from germline, CDR1 is MDHEN and CDR2 is SYDVKM. The CDR3 covers 13 residues. The CDR3 protein is CASKRASNSPLRF. In DNA, the CDR3 is TGTGCCAGCAAGAGGGCCTCAAATTCACCCCTCCGCTTT. Drawing the rest from reference TRBV28 and TRBJ1-6, the complete variable domain is DVKVTQSSRYLVKRTGEKVFLECVQDMDHENMFWYRQDPGLGLRLIYFSYDVKMKEKGDIPEGYSVSREKKERFSLILESASTNQTSMYLCASKRASNSPLRFGNGTRLTVT.

Notes on this clonotype: The CDR3 does not end in the conserved phenylalanine or tryptophan, so this is likely a read error. The V and J genes are TRBV12-3 or TRBV12-4 and TRBJ2-7, with D uncertain. The J call may not be correct, given that the DNA end is closer to TRBJ2-1. The CDR3 is made up of 13 amino acids. The DNA for the CDR3 is TGTGCCAGCAGTTTTAGACCAGGAGACGAGCAGTTCTTA. This translates into CASSFRPGDEQFL.

This clonotype was counted between two and nine times. One base away lies a much larger clone, so this may be a sequencing read error. V and J are TRBV12-3 or TRBV12-4 and TRBJ1-6; D gene uncertain. Trimming pared 3 bases from V and 8 bases from J, leaving 23 bases between. The CDR3 is made up of 18 amino acids. The DNA for the CDR3 is TGTGCCAGCAGTTTGGCTATGGGGATAGTGCCCCCGGATTCACCCCTCCACTTT. Its translation: CASSLAMGIVPPDSPLHF.

On this clonotype: One base away lies a much larger clone, so this may be a sequencing read error. The chain is built from TRBV29-1 and TRBJ2-5; 7 bases are a match to TRBD2. The CDR3 spans 12 residues. V was clipped by 3 bases and J by 7 bases; unmatched bases: 5. CDR1 is SQVTM and CDR2 is ANQGSEA in the germline V gene. CDR3 in amino acids: CSVDTGGATQYF. The CDR3 DNA follows: TGCAGCGTTGATACGGGGGGAGCGACCCAGTACTTC.

In the case of this clonotype: With a much larger clone just one base away, this may be a read error. V gene TRBV5-1 combines with J gene TRBJ1-4; unclear D gene. Germline-derived CDR1 and CDR2 are SGHRS and YFSETQ. V was shortened by 2 bases and J by 3 bases, with 8 bases between the two germline ends. This CDR3 spans 14 amino acids. The CDR3 protein is CASSLEQANEKLFF. Written as DNA, the CDR3 is TGCGCCAGCAGCTTAGAGCAGGCTAATGAAAAACTGTTTTTT. The variable domain in full, with the rest retrieved from reference TRBV5-1 and TRBJ1-4, is KAGVTQTPRYLIKTRGQQVTLSCSPISGHRSVSWYQQTPGQGLQFLFEYFSETQRNKGNFPGRFSGRQFSNSRSEMNVSTLELGDSALYLCASSLEQANEKLFFGSGTQLSVL.

This clonotype was seen once. The CDR3 does not end in the conserved phenylalanine or tryptophan, so this is likely a read error. This rearrangement joins TRBV5-1 to TRBJ2-1, with D perhaps TRBD2 (6 bases). Germline V gene data show CDR1 as SGHRS and CDR2 as YFSETQ. Trimming left V 2 bases short and J 4 bases short, with 13 bases between. This CDR3 is built from 15 residues. The CDR3 sequence: CASSLLAGVYNEQFL. DNA for the CDR3: TGCGCCAGCAGCTTACTAGCAGGAGTATACAATGAGCAGTTCTTA.

About this clonotype: Being one base from a much bigger clone, this may be a read error. The chain combines TRBV5-1 with TRBJ2-7; 13 bases agree with TRBD2. The CDR3 covers 17 residues. Germline CDR1 is SGHRS and CDR2 is YFSETQ. V lost 4 bases to trimming and J lost 3 bases; unmatched junction nucleotides: 10. CDR3 nucleotide sequence: TGCGCCAGCAGCGGCGGGACTAGCGGGGTGGTAGTCTACGAGCAGTACTTC. It yields the protein CASSGGTSGVVVYEQYF.

This clonotype has at least ten counts. This chain links TRBV12-3 or TRBV12-4 with TRBJ1-6; 11 bases match TRBD1. This CDR3 spans 16 amino acids. V lost 5 bases and J lost 7; bases outside the gene matches: 7. The DNA for the CDR3 is TGTGCCAGCAGTCAGGGACAGGGGGGCTTGAATTCACCCCTCCACTTT. Translation: CASSQGQGGLNSPLHF.

V and J are TRBV6-4 and TRBJ2-3; the D is unclear. From germline, CDR1 is MRHNA and CDR2 SNTAGT. The CDR3 contains 10 residues. The V end lost 7 bases, the J end lost 5 bases, and 4 bases lay between the germline ends. CDR3 protein: CASTQDTQYF. The CDR3 nucleotides are TGTGCCAGCACCCAAGATACGCAGTATTTT.

As concerns this clonotype: Germline and junction disagree at one end, which may indicate a read error. The chain combines TRBV11-2 with TRBJ2-1; D gene ambiguous. The germline gives CDR1 SGHAT, CDR2 FQNNGV. CDR3 size: 16 residues. Here the CDR3 reads CASSPGLTGHYNEQFF. The CDR3 coding sequence is TGTGCCAGCAGCCCCGGGCTAACGGGCCATTACAATGAGCAATTCTTC.

This clonotype was seen a single time. Because the CDR3 is missing its conserved closing phenylalanine or tryptophan, this is likely a read error. The chain couples TRBV12-3 or TRBV12-4 to TRBJ2-7; tentative D call: TRBD2 (5 bases). The CDR3 consists of 11 residues. Trimming removed 6 bases from V and 6 bases from J, with 9 bases in between. CDR3 residues: CASSPGLEQYL. The CDR3, as DNA: TGTGCCAGCAGCCCCGGACTCGAGCAGTACCTC.

With regard to this clonotype: The junction shows a germline mismatch at one end, possibly a read error. The chain joins TRBV4-2 to TRBJ2-2, with 9 bases lining up with TRBD2. This CDR3 region has 18 residues. CDR1 is LGHNA, CDR2 YNFKEQ, per germline. Here the CDR3 DNA reads TGTGCCAGCGGCCAAGCGTTCCGAGCGGGAGGCGTTACCAGGAAGCTGTTTTTT. The encoded protein is CASGQAFRAGGVTRKLFF.

In regard to this clonotype: A clone one base away is much larger, so this may be a read error. As DNA, the CDR3 is TGTGCCAGCAGTCCTTGGACTATCGGGAGGGAGAGTTGGGAGCAGTACTTC. Translated: CASSPWTIGRESWEQYF. The V and J genes are TRBV28 and TRBJ2-7; the match to TRBD2 covers 8 bases. J gave up 7 bases and V 5 bases, and 19 bases lay outside the gene matches. CDR3 length: 17 residues. The germline V gene has CDR1 MDHEN and CDR2 SYDVKM.

Concerning this clonotype itself: In this CDR3 the conserved last residue, phenylalanine or tryptophan, is missing, so a read error is likely. This chain joins TRBV6-1 and TRBJ2-7; D is unresolved. This CDR3 region has 10 residues. The germline gives CDR1 MNHNS, CDR2 SASEGT. This CDR3 reads CDSSFDEQYS. The DNA of the CDR3 is TGTGACAGCAGTTTCGACGAGCAGTACTCC.

The CDR3 spells CASSRTSGGYVQFF. The CDR3 DNA reads as TGTGCCAGCAGCCGGACTAGCGGGGGCTACGTGCAGTTCTTC. The chain combines TRBV11-2 with TRBJ2-1, with 13 bases fitting TRBD2. Germline V gene sequence: CDR1 SGHAT, CDR2 FQNNGV. The CDR3 is 14 residues long. Trimming removed 5 bases from V and 12 bases from J; junction bases left unmatched: 7.

As to this clonotype: Germline and junction disagree at one end, which may indicate a read error. The CDR3 loop is CASGIIAGGPDNEQLF. Here the CDR3 DNA reads TGTGCCAGCGGTATAATAGCGGGGGGTCCCGACAATGAGCAGCTCTTC. This chain joins TRBV6-6 and TRBJ2-1, with TRBD2 identical over 10 bases. CDR1 and CDR2 from the germline V gene are MNHNY and SVGAGI (reference sequence). The CDR3 totals 16 residues.

On this clonotype: An end of the junction differs from the germline gene, which may be a read error. The rearrangement uses TRBV28 and TRBJ2-3; D is unresolved. The CDR3 runs 14 residues. Germline V lookup: CDR1 MDHEN, CDR2 SYDVKM. This chain's CDR3 is CAISFVDYIDTQYF. CDR3 sequence (DNA): TGTGCCATCAGTTTTGTGGATTACATAGATACGCAGTATTTT.

A word on this clonotype: Just one base apart from a much larger clone, this may be a read error. CDR3 sequence (DNA): TGCGCCAGCCAGAGAGTAGTGAACACTGAAGCTTTCTTT. Protein sequence: CASQRVVNTEAFF. V gene TRBV4-1 combines with J gene TRBJ1-1, with D unresolved. The V end was cut by 8 bases, the J end by 0 bases, with 10 bases between. From germline, CDR1 is MGHRA and CDR2 YSYEKL. The CDR3 is 13 amino acids.

This chain links TRBV5-1 with TRBJ2-3, with 12 bases lining up with TRBD2. With V trimmed by 3 bases and J by 2 bases, 10 bases remained unmatched. Germline CDR1 SGHRS, CDR2 YFSETQ. The length of the CDR3 is 18 residues. CDR3 DNA: TGCGCCAGCAGCTCGGCGAGGACTAGCGGGACTATCACAGATACGCAGTATTTT. Amino acid sequence: CASSSARTSGTITDTQYF. Full variable domain (outside the CDR3, taken from reference TRBV5-1 and TRBJ2-3): KAGVTQTPRYLIKTRGQQVTLSCSPISGHRSVSWYQQTPGQGLQFLFEYFSETQRNKGNFPGRFSGRQFSNSRSEMNVSTLELGDSALYLCASSSARTSGTITDTQYFGPGTRLTVL.

This clonotype occurred once. A junction boundary mismatches the germline segment, possibly from a read error. The V call is TRBV14, the J call TRBJ2-3; D not resolved. The CDR3 totals 12 residues. Germline V gene data show CDR1 as SGHDN and CDR2 as FVKESK. CDR3 in amino acids: CANSPFTDTQNF. CDR3 DNA: TGTGCCAACAGCCCATTCACAGATACGCAGAATTTT.